The following is a TCR beta chain sequence with its context. Its antigen is not known. This CDR3 has 15 residues. Trimming cost V 5 bases and J 5 bases, with 18 bases left between them. The germline gives CDR1 SGHVS, CDR2 FQNEAQ. cDNA libraries for TCR beta contained unique molecular identifiers. TCRdb reanalysed the PCR reads using MiXCR and keeps one entry per CDR3 protein. Of 350,000 to 450,000 distinct CDR3 sequences in the sample, over 30% were seen once. The data were taken from a study of post-analysis software for immune sequencing data. About the study: Progressive-relapsing, secondary progressive and relapsing-remitting multiple sclerosis were among the disease courses included. Study-level findings and limits: In patients, a few TRBV segments were more frequent than in controls, with TRBV5-6, TRBV5-1 and TRBV20-1 among them.

This chain links TRBV7-8 with TRBJ2-5, with D possibly matching TRBD1 (7 bases). Material for sequencing was blood. This clonotype originated in a girl aged 2-10 years with multiple sclerosis. The CDR3, as DNA: TGTGCCAGCAGCCCTACAGGGGTTCGGGGGGAGACCCAGTACTTC. Protein: CASSPTGVRGETQYF.